This TCR beta chain was recorded in a study of lymphopenia after photon versus proton radiotherapy. Findings and caveats of the study: Larger post-nadir TCR diversity loss correlated inversely with survival in deceased patients. After lymphocyte nadir, photon-treated repertoires showed oligoclonal expansion, especially CD8+ Temra.

CDR1 and CDR2 (germline): MDHEN, SYDVKM. CDR3 length equals 15 residues. V shed 3 bases and J 3 bases; nucleotides not matched to a gene: 5. Remarks on this clone: Its antigen remains unknown.

Method: immunoSEQ multiplex PCR; TCRdb's copy keeps in-frame clones and lacks some. The data hold over 25,000 clones, with 85% to 90% observed a single time. This TCR was sampled from a woman in her fifties or sixties with pancreatic cancer. The sequences come from peripheral blood, collected from a patient treated with photon-based radiotherapy. J is TRBJ2-7 and V is TRBV28; TRBD1 agrees at 10 bases. In DNA, the CDR3 is TGTGCCAGCAGTTTTCGGGGACAGGGGCGCTACGAGCAGTACTTC. Amino acid sequence: CASSFRGQGRYEQYF.